The 21 T cell receptor beta chains below come from one sample, sequenced in a study of blood T cell repertoires in COVID-19. Here immunoSEQ multiplex PCR was the method, and the copy in TCRdb shows in-frame clones only, minus some. The sample records around 310,000 clones, 75% to 95% being singletons. Sequences were obtained from peripheral blood. The receptors shown here come from a woman between 25 and 40 years old with COVID-19, enrolled during active disease.

The J gene is TRBJ1-3, the V gene TRBV24-1; D gene uncertain. The germline V and J ends were trimmed by 3 bases and 7 bases, with 15 bases remaining between them. CDR3 size: 15 residues. Germline V gene lookup returns CDR1 KGHDR and CDR2 SFDVKD. CDR3 in amino acids: CATSDAVDGKNTIYF. The CDR3 DNA follows: TGTGCCACCAGTGATGCCGTGGACGGGAAGAACACCATATATTTT.

This chain links TRBV6-1 with TRBJ2-6, with 7 nucleotides matching TRBD1. The CDR3 loop spans 17 amino acids. Germline V gene sequence: CDR1 MNHNS, CDR2 SASEGT. Trimming at V came to 0 bases and at J to 2 bases, leaving 4 bases not matched to a gene. The CDR3 DNA is TGTGCCAGCAGTGAAGCGGCGACAGGGACTGGGGCCAACGTCCTGACTTTC. Protein product: CASSEAATGTGANVLTF.

This chain links TRBV19 with TRBJ2-1, with 7 nucleotides matching TRBD2. V dropped 5 bases and J dropped 8; count of bases not matched to a gene: 9. Looked up from germline, CDR1 is LNHDA and CDR2 is SQIVND (reference sequence). There are 14 residues in the CDR3. The CDR3 DNA reads TGTGCCAGTAGTTCCTCATGGGGGGGGGATGAGCAGTTCTTC. Translated, it gives CASSSSWGGDEQFF.

The gene calls are TRBV10-3 and TRBJ2-1; 11 nucleotides align to TRBD1. This CDR3 has 15 residues. Germline-derived CDR1 and CDR2 are ENHRY and SYGVKD. J gave up 4 bases and V 6 bases, and 5 bases lay outside the gene matches. CDR3 residues: CAISPGTGGYNEQFF. The CDR3 DNA follows: TGTGCCATCAGCCCCGGGACAGGGGGTTACAATGAGCAGTTCTTC.

This chain joins TRBV28 and TRBJ1-5; weak D call: TRBD1 (6 bases). Germline CDR1 reads MDHEN; CDR2 reads SYDVKM. V dropped 6 bases and J dropped 0 bases, with 15 bases sitting between them. The CDR3 loop spans 16 amino acids. The CDR3 sequence is CASRGPQGYSNQPQHF. For the CDR3, the DNA is TGTGCCAGCAGGGGCCCACAGGGATATAGCAATCAGCCCCAGCATTTT.

The rearrangement uses TRBV10-3 and TRBJ2-6, with D possibly TRBD1 on 6 matching bases. The V end lost 6 bases, the J end lost 1 base, and 10 bases lay between the germline ends. Germline CDR1 is ENHRY and CDR2 is SYGVKD. This CDR3 is built from 15 residues. The CDR3 region is CAIRATGSGANVLTF. In DNA, the CDR3 is TGTGCCATCAGGGCCACAGGGTCTGGGGCCAACGTCCTGACTTTC.

The chain uses TRBV7-3 and TRBJ2-3; 11 bases are shared with TRBD2. Germline assignment: CDR1 SGHTA and CDR2 FQGTGA. After removal of 1 base from V and 4 bases from J, the junction contained 4 bases not matched to a gene. The CDR3 length is 16 residues. CDR3: CASSLRLAGGADTQYF. The CDR3 region has the DNA TGTGCCAGCAGCTTAAGGCTAGCGGGAGGCGCAGATACGCAGTATTTT.

The V call is TRBV7-8, the J call TRBJ1-2, with 7 bases identical to TRBD1. The CDR3 extends over 17 amino acids. V was clipped by 0 bases and J by 0 bases; unmatched bases: 7. Germline V gene lookup returns CDR1 SGHVS and CDR2 FQNEAQ. The CDR3: CASSLAAGTESNYGYTF. The CDR3 DNA reads as TGTGCCAGCAGCTTAGCGGCTGGGACAGAGTCTAACTATGGCTACACCTTC.

The gene calls are TRBV5-6 and TRBJ2-5; 14 bases match TRBD2. Germline assignment: CDR1 SGHDT and CDR2 YYEEEE. The V gene end was trimmed by 3 bases and the J gene end by 6 bases; junction bases not matched to a gene: 4. CDR3 length equals 15 residues. The CDR3 DNA is TGTGCCAGCAGCTCTGGGACTAGCGGGAGACAGACCCAGTACTTC. Protein product: CASSSGTSGRQTQYF.

V and J are TRBV5-1 and TRBJ2-5; TRBD2 agrees at 7 bases. J gave up 2 bases and V 0 bases, and 1 base lay outside the gene matches. This CDR3 contains 14 residues. Germline V gives CDR1 SGHRS, CDR2 YFSETQ. The DNA of the CDR3 is TGCGCCAGCAGCTTGGCTAGCGGTCAAGAGACCCAGTACTTC. Translation: CASSLASGQETQYF.

The chain is built from TRBV5-1 and TRBJ2-2; D might be TRBD1 (6 bases). Germline V gene lookup returns CDR1 SGHRS and CDR2 YFSETQ. V was cut by 2 bases and J by 0 bases, with 8 bases left in between. This CDR3 is 15 amino acids long. In DNA form, the CDR3 reads TGCGCCAGCAGCTTTGGGGGCCCGAACACCGGGGAGCTGTTTTTT. Residues: CASSFGGPNTGELFF.

This clone was counted once. V is TRBV5-8 and J is TRBJ2-5; D is possibly TRBD1 (8 bases). Trimming removed 4 bases at V and 4 bases at J, with 17 bases between. This CDR3 comprises 15 residues. CDR1 is SGHTS and CDR2 is YDEGEE in the germline V gene. CDR3 in amino acids: CASSPGQGGSETQYF. In DNA form, the CDR3 reads TGTGCCAGCAGCCCCGGACAGGGAGGGTCAGAGACCCAGTACTTC.

This sequence joins TRBV5-1 and TRBJ2-1, with D perhaps matching TRBD2 (6 bases). Trimming stripped 0 bases from V and 4 bases from J, with 14 bases between. The CDR3 sequence is 16 residues long. Germline values: CDR1 SGHRS, CDR2 YFSETQ. CDR3 sequence reads: CASSLAVGSSYNEQFF. The CDR3 DNA reads as TGCGCCAGCAGCTTGGCGGTCGGGAGTAGTTACAATGAGCAGTTCTTC.

The chain has TRBV19 and TRBJ2-2; TRBD2 agrees at 10 bases. Germline CDR1 reads LNHDA; CDR2 reads SQIVND (reference sequence). This CDR3 has 15 residues. The V gene end was trimmed by 5 bases and the J gene end by 6 bases; junction bases not matched to a gene: 6. The CDR3 sequence: CASSPSSGRAGELFF. The CDR3 region has the DNA TGTGCCAGTAGTCCCTCCAGCGGGAGGGCCGGGGAGCTGTTTTTT.

The gene calls are TRBV6-5 and TRBJ1-3; D is unclear. The V gene lost 4 bases and the J gene lost 3 bases, with 16 bases spanning the gap. The CDR3 has 16 amino acids. Germline lookup yields CDR1 MNHEY and CDR2 SVGAGI. In DNA form, the CDR3 reads TGTGCCAGCAGTTTGGGAAGTGATGGGAGTGGAAACACCATATATTTT. It specifies CASSLGSDGSGNTIYF.

The V call is TRBV5-1, the J call TRBJ2-3; 13 nucleotides agree with TRBD2. The CDR3 loop spans 14 amino acids. Per germline, CDR1 SGHRS and CDR2 YFSETQ. V lost 9 bases and J lost 2; bases outside the gene matches: 3. CDR3 bases: TGCGCCACCGGACTAGCGGGGGTCACAGATACGCAGTATTTT. Its protein product is CATGLAGVTDTQYF.

The chain employs TRBV2 and TRBJ2-1; D unresolved. Germline values: CDR1 SNHLY, CDR2 FYNNEI. V was cut by 8 bases and J by 7 bases, with 18 bases left in between. This CDR3 has 14 amino acids. CDR3 residues: CASSELKTENEQFF. The CDR3 DNA reads as TGTGCCAGCTCGGAACTAAAGACTGAAAATGAGCAGTTCTTC.

The chain links TRBV28 to TRBJ1-2, with a tentative D call TRBD1 (5 bases). CDR1 and CDR2 (germline): MDHEN, SYDVKM. This CDR3 spans 17 amino acids. The germline V and J ends were trimmed by 1 base and 4 bases, with 19 bases remaining between them. CDR3 DNA sequence: TGTGCCAGCAGTTTATTAGGGGCGAGCAGAAGTCCCTATGGCTACACCTTC. This codes for CASSLLGASRSPYGYTF.

In its sample, this clone was seen once. The V and J genes are TRBV28 and TRBJ1-5; D may be TRBD1 (6 bases). V was clipped by 4 bases and J by 5 bases, with 15 bases between them. Germline CDR1 is MDHEN and CDR2 is SYDVKM. The CDR3 runs 15 residues. The DNA for the CDR3 is TGTGCCAGCAGTTCCCTTCAGGGGAAGGATCAGCCCCAGCATTTT. Translated, it gives CASSSLQGKDQPQHF.

The chain links TRBV5-4 to TRBJ1-2; D is unresolved. The germline gives CDR1 SGHNT, CDR2 YYREEE (reference sequence). This CDR3 contains 11 residues. V lost 1 base and J lost 8, with 6 bases in between. The CDR3 is CASSLTEGYTF. The DNA of the CDR3 is TGTGCCAGCAGCTTGACGGAGGGCTACACCTTC.

This clone was seen just once. J is TRBJ1-1 and V is TRBV27, with TRBD1 matching 8 bases. The CDR3 runs 15 residues. Germline-derived CDR1 and CDR2 are MNHEY and SMNVEV (reference sequence). After removal of 10 bases from V and 0 bases from J, the junction contained 10 bases not matched to a gene. CDR3 protein: CATIRTGTLNTEAFF. CDR3 bases: TGTGCCACGATTAGGACAGGGACCCTGAACACTGAAGCTTTCTTT.